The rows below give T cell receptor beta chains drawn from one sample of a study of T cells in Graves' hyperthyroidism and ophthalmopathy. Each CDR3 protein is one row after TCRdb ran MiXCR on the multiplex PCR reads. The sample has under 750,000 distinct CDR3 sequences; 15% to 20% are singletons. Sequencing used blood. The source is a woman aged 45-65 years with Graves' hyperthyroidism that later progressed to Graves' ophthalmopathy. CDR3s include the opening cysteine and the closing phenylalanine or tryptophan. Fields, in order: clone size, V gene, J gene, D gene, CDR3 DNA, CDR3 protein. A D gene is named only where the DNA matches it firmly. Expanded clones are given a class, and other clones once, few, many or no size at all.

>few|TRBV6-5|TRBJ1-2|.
TGTGCCAGCAGTTACTCGAACGTCAACTATGGCTACACCTTC
CASSYSNVNYGYTF
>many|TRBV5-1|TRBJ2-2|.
TGCGCCAGCAGCTTGCGGGGAGACACCGGGGAGCTGTTTTTT
CASSLRGDTGELFF
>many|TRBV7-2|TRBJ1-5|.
TGTGCCAGCAGCTTAAACCACATCGTCGTCGGCAATCAGCCCCAGCATTTT
CASSLNHIVVGNQPQHF
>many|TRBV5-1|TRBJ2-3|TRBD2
TGCGCCAGCAGCTTGGGACCACCGCGGGGGACTCACACAGATACGCAGTATTTT
CASSLGPPRGTHTDTQYF
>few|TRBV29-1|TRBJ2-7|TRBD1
TGCAGCGTTGAAGACGACAGGGGGGACTCCTACGAGCAGTACTTC
CSVEDDRGDSYEQYF
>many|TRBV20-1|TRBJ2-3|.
TGCAGTGCTAGCGACGTGGCGGGGTGGGCAGATACGCAGTATTTT
CSASDVAGWADTQYF
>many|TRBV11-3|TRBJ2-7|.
TGTGCCAGCAGCTTAGGAGCGGACACAACCTACGAGCAGTACTTC
CASSLGADTTYEQYF
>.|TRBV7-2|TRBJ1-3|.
TGTGCCAGCAGCTTACGGCAACTCTCTGGAAACACCATATATTTT
CASSLRQLSGNTIYF
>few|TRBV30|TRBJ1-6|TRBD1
TGTGCCCAGTCCGTACAGGGGCTTTATTCACCCCTCCACTTT
CAQSVQGLYSPLHF
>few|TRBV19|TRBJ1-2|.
TGTGCCAGTAGTGCACAGGGCCCAGTCTCGGGCTACACCTTC
CASSAQGPVSGYTF
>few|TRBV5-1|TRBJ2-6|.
TGCGCCAGCAGCTTGGGCAGAGACTCTGGGGCCAACGTCCTGACTTTC
CASSLGRDSGANVLTF
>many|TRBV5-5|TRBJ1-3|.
TGTGCCAGCAGCTCGCACGGGGGCTCTTCTGGAAACACCATATATTTT
CASSSHGGSSGNTIYF
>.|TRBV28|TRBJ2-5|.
TGTGCCAGCAGTTTAAAGGGGCGTGGGGACCAAGAGACCCAGTACTTC
CASSLKGRGDQETQYF
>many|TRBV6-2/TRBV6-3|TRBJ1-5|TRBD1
TGTGCCAGCAGCCTAGGGACAGGGACTCAGCCCCAGCATTTT
CASSLGTGTQPQHF
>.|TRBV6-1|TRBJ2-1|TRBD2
TGTGCCAGCAAACTAGCGGGGTACACACTCTCCTACAATGAGCAGTTCTTC
CASKLAGYTLSYNEQFF
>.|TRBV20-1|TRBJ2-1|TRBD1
TGCAGTGCTACTTTAGGGACAGGGAACCCCTACAATGAGCAGTTCTTC
CSATLGTGNPYNEQFF
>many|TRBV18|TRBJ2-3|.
TGTGCCAGCTCACCACCGAGGGGGGACAGCGGAGATACGCAGTATTTT
CASSPPRGDSGDTQYF
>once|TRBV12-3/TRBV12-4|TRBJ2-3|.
TGTGCCAGCAGCCGGATGAGGGGAGTGGTGGATACGCAGTATTTT
CASSRMRGVVDTQYF
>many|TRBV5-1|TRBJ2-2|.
TGCGCCAGCAGCTCCTTACAGGGACGAAACACCGGGGAGCTGTTTTTT
CASSSLQGRNTGELFF
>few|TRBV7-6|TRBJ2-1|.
TGTGCCAGCAGCTTAGGGTTCGGCTGGTACAATGAGCAGTTCTTC
CASSLGFGWYNEQFF
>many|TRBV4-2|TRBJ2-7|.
TGTGCCAGCAGCCAAGATCAACGGTGGTCCTACGAGCAGTACTTC
CASSQDQRWSYEQYF
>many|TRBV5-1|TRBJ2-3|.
TGCGCCAGCAGCTTGGCGGGGTATCGGGGTCCAGATACGCAGTATTTT
CASSLAGYRGPDTQYF
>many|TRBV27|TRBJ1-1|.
TGTGCCAGCAGGAGAAAGTTTGGTGGGACGAACACTGAAGCTTTCTTT
CASRRKFGGTNTEAFF
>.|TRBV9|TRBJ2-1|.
TGTGCCAGCAGCGTCCTGACTAGCAATGAGCAGTTCTTC
CASSVLTSNEQFF
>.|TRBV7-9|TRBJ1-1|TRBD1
TGTGCCAGCAGCTTAACCGGGACAGGGCGCTTCTCCACTGAAGCTTTCTTT
CASSLTGTGRFSTEAFF
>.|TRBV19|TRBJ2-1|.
TGTGCCAGTAGTGACAGTGCGTCCTACAATGAGCAGTTCTTC
CASSDSASYNEQFF
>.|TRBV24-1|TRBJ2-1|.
TGTGCCACAGGCTACAATGAGCAGTTCTTC
CATGYNEQFF